This T cell receptor (beta chain) was profiled in a study of T cells after yellow fever vaccination. TCRdb reprocessed the 5' RACE reads with MiXCR, giving one entry per CDR3 protein. This sample has about 330,000 distinct CDR3 sequences, with 4.1% found just once. CDR1 SGHRS and CDR2 YFSETQ come from the germline V gene. The CDR3 extends over 13 amino acids. The ends were cut back, 2 bases at V and 3 bases at J, with 8 bases in the middle. Regarding the study as a whole: FACS-sorted repertoires could contain abundant clonotypes contaminating from the bulk population. Faster peaking, at day 5 versus 15, marked a secondary response that was weaker. Only a minor proportion of clonotypes was detected across both CD4 and CD8 compartments. After the booster, roughly 96% of CD4 and about nine tenths of CD8 primary-response clones were re-detected.

This clonotype was seen only a few times. Its antigen is not identified. The chain combines TRBV5-1 with TRBJ1-1; unclear D gene. This sample comprised PBMCs, obtained 5 days after the yellow fever booster vaccination. The receptor was derived from a man aged 18 to 29 who received the YFV17D yellow fever vaccine. The CDR3 nucleotides read TGCGCCAGCAGCTTAAATACAGACACTGAAGCTTTCTTT. It specifies CASSLNTDTEAFF. Combining the CDR3 with reference TRBV5-1 and TRBJ1-1 gives the whole variable domain KAGVTQTPRYLIKTRGQQVTLSCSPISGHRSVSWYQQTPGQGLQFLFEYFSETQRNKGNFPGRFSGRQFSNSRSEMNVSTLELGDSALYLCASSLNTDTEAFFGQGTRLTVV.